These 7 T cell receptor beta chains came from one sample sequenced in a study of blood T cells in healthy people across ages. With a J-beta primer mix and a sample-barcoded 5' primer, a second PCR ran 7 to 11 cycles. TCRdb redid the calling of the 5' RACE reads with MiXCR, one entry per CDR3 protein. The sample lists roughly 1.7 million distinct CDR3 sequences, about 31% occurring once. Sequenced sample: blood. Receptors originate from a young woman in good health.

This chain connects TRBV12-3 or TRBV12-4 to TRBJ1-1; no clear D. Trimming pared 10 bases from V and 4 bases from J, leaving 13 bases between. The CDR3 consists of 12 residues. The CDR3 reads CATQGRFTEAFF. The CDR3 DNA reads TGTGCCACCCAAGGAAGGTTCACTGAAGCTTTCTTT.

This rearrangement joins TRBV10-3 to TRBJ1-1; unclear D gene. CDR3 size: 10 residues. Germline V gene lookup returns CDR1 ENHRY and CDR2 SYGVKD. The V end lost 8 bases, the J end lost 7 bases, and 8 bases lay between the germline ends. CDR3: CAIGISEAFF. The CDR3 nucleotides are TGTGCCATCGGCATCAGTGAAGCTTTCTTT.

The CDR3 reads CASRHDKPYRGYNEQFF. DNA of the CDR3: TGTGCCAGCAGGCATGACAAACCCTACAGGGGCTACAATGAGCAGTTCTTC. V is TRBV28 and J is TRBJ2-1, with 7 bases that match TRBD1. The CDR3 contains 17 residues. The J segment lost 3 bases and the V segment lost 6 bases, leaving 14 bases of the junction unmatched. CDR1 and CDR2 from the germline V gene are MDHEN and SYDVKM.

This clonotype was detected many times. The V call is TRBV10-3, the J call TRBJ1-2; possibly TRBD1 for D (5 bases). Germline assignment: CDR1 ENHRY and CDR2 SYGVKD. The CDR3 extends over 16 amino acids. V shed 6 bases and J shed 5 bases, with 22 bases lying between them. The CDR3 here is CAIRVYGGSGGYGYTF. The CDR3, as DNA: TGTGCCATCAGGGTCTACGGAGGTTCCGGGGGGTATGGCTACACCTTC.

The chain uses TRBV11-1 and TRBJ2-7, with TRBD1 as a possible D gene (5 bases). There are 17 residues in the CDR3. Germline values: CDR1 SGHAT, CDR2 FQDESV (reference sequence). Deletions cut 5 bases from V and 4 bases from J, with 24 bases between. The CDR3 DNA sequence: TGTGCCAGCAGCCCAGGCGGTGTGGGGCTTCGGTCTTACGAGCAGTACTTC. It encodes CASSPGGVGLRSYEQYF.

Only a few counts were recorded for this clonotype. This sequence joins TRBV5-8 and TRBJ2-1; 10 bases map to TRBD1. Germline V gives CDR1 SGHTS, CDR2 YDEGEE. CDR3 length: 14 residues. Losses at the gene ends were 7 bases for V and 6 bases for J; bases not matched to a gene: 7. As DNA, the CDR3 is TGTGCCAGCGTGGGACAGGGGACCTCCAATGAGCAGTTCTTC. Translating it yields CASVGQGTSNEQFF.

The rearrangement uses TRBV6-5 and TRBJ2-7, with 11 bases matching TRBD2. V dropped 6 bases and J dropped 1; count of bases not matched to a gene: 5. Germline V gene data show CDR1 as MNHEY and CDR2 as SVGAGI. The CDR3 contains 15 residues. CDR3 in amino acids: CASRHGTSGSYEQYF. As DNA, the CDR3 is TGTGCCAGCAGACACGGGACTAGCGGATCCTACGAGCAGTACTTC.